Listed here are 6 T cell receptor beta chains from one sample, sequenced in a study of CD8+CD57+ T cells in acquired aplastic anemia. CD8+CD57+ cell expansion, shown by flow cytometry, had occurred in the patients selected for sequencing. According to the study, genomic DNA was the template for TCR beta VDJ and CDR3 profiling. TCRdb analysed the reads with MiXCR anew, one entry per CDR3 protein. The repertoire has 400,000 to 600,000 distinct CDR3 sequences, approximately 32% of them found once; the top ten carry roughly 0.89%. The material sequenced was sorted CD4+, CD8+, or CD8+CD57+ T cells (not recorded which) from PBMCs. The receptors originated from a human donor with aplastic anemia.

This clonotype has ten or more counts. The gene calls are TRBV15 and TRBJ1-2, with TRBD1 matching over 9 bases. The CDR3 covers 16 residues. V was clipped by 0 bases and J by 8 bases; unmatched bases: 10. CDR1 and CDR2 from the germline V gene are LNHNV and YYDKDF (reference sequence). CDR3 DNA sequence: TGTGCCACCAGCAGAGAGCCGGGACAGGGAGGGAACGGCTACACCTTC. It is translated as CATSREPGQGGNGYTF.

This clonotype was counted at least ten times. The genes are TRBV19 and TRBJ1-1, with 8 bases aligning to TRBD1. V was pared by 1 base and J by 3 bases, with 4 bases of the junction left unmatched. This CDR3 comprises 15 residues. Per the germline V gene, CDR1 is LNHDA and CDR2 is SQIVND (reference sequence). The CDR3 region has the DNA TGTGCCAGTAGTATAGCGGACAGGGCGCACACTGAAGCTTTCTTT. Translating it yields CASSIADRAHTEAFF. Full variable domain (outside the CDR3, taken from reference TRBV19 and TRBJ1-1): DGGITQSPKYLFRKEGQNVTLSCEQNLNHDAMYWYRQDPGQGLRLIYYSQIVNDFQKGDIAEGYSVSREKKESFPLTVTSAQKNPTAFYLCASSIADRAHTEAFFGQGTRLTVV.

The chain is built from TRBV20-1 and TRBJ2-4; TRBD2 is a possible D gene (5 bases). The CDR3 loop spans 13 amino acids. V was clipped by 3 bases and J by 2 bases, with 8 bases between them. Germline V CDR1 and CDR2: DFQATT, SNEGSKA (reference sequence). The DNA of the CDR3 is TGCAGTGCTAGTCGGGAAACCAAAAACATTCAGTACTTC. Protein product: CSASRETKNIQYF.

In its sample, this clonotype was seen a few times. The chain employs TRBV19 and TRBJ2-1; the match to TRBD2 covers 11 bases. The CDR3 runs 16 residues. CDR1 and CDR2 from the germline V gene are LNHDA and SQIVND (reference sequence). J gave up 5 bases and V 5 bases, and 8 bases lay outside the gene matches. The chain's CDR3 is CASSRTSGSVHNEQFF. CDR3 DNA sequence: TGTGCCAGTAGTCGTACTAGCGGGAGTGTCCACAATGAGCAGTTCTTC. Based on the CDR3 plus reference TRBV19 and TRBJ2-1, the full variable domain is DGGITQSPKYLFRKEGQNVTLSCEQNLNHDAMYWYRQDPGQGLRLIYYSQIVNDFQKGDIAEGYSVSREKKESFPLTVTSAQKNPTAFYLCASSRTSGSVHNEQFFGPGTRLTVL.

Comment on this clonotype: This sequence may be a read error, since a much larger clone differs from it by one base. The chain couples TRBV7-8 to TRBJ1-5, with a weak D call TRBD1 (5 bases). V lost 2 bases to trimming and J lost 1 base, with 9 bases between them. Germline V CDR1 and CDR2: SGHVS, FQNEAQ. This CDR3 has 15 residues. The CDR3 DNA reads as TGTGCCAGCAGCTTAAGGGGCCTCAGCAATCAGCCCCAGCATTTT. This codes for CASSLRGLSNQPQHF.

The sample holds a few counts of this clonotype. The chain employs TRBV29-1 and TRBJ1-6, with TRBD1 matching 12 bases. CDR3 length equals 12 residues. Trimming removed 7 bases from V and 10 bases from J; junction bases left unmatched: 2. The germline V gene encodes CDR1 SQVTM and CDR2 ANQGSEA. CDR3 amino acids: CSAGTGGSPLHF. As DNA, the CDR3 is TGCAGCGCGGGGACAGGGGGCTCACCCCTCCACTTT.